A selection of T cell receptor beta chains follows, all from one sample in a study of blood T cell repertoires in COVID-19. Generated by immunoSEQ multiplex PCR, the TCRdb table keeps only in-frame clones and is missing some. The table has 200,000 or so clones, roughly 84% seen once. Sequencing was performed on peripheral blood. These receptors came from a man aged 35 to 55 who had recovered from COVID-19. CDR3s leave out the opening cysteine and the closing phenylalanine or tryptophan.

TRBV5-1	13	ASSLEWGANEKLF
TRBV10-1	10	ASSPGGSRAF
TRBV10-3	13	AISQLAGGHETQY
TRBV5-4	12	ASSFSDREEKLF
TRBV7-8	13	ASSLAGTGDYGYT
TRBV7-9	13	ASSLGTGTVYGYT
TRBV27	15	ASSERPGGAGANVLT
TRBV5-1	14	ASSPGAGTLTGELF
TRBV10-3	12	AISEGTGYYEQY
TRBV19	13	ASSMLAGAVNEQF
TRBV6-2/TRBV6-3	12	ASSRRTAGYEQY
TRBV27	16	ASRLRVGLAGPQETQY
TRBV5-1	14	ASSSGRGRANEKLF
TRBV30	10	ALAGRTGELF
TRBV14	14	ASSRIMTGGPDTQY
TRBV15	13	ATSRGVTAYTEAF
TRBV19	13	ASSPSHGDSYGYT
TRBV4-3	16	ASSHRGPGFEVQETQY
TRBV19	11	ASIRDWLDTIY
TRBV7-2	12	ASSLDYRTYEQY
TRBV25-1	12	ASSVLAGETEQF
TRBV3-1/TRBV3-2	14	ASSQVVLGNTGELF
TRBV5-1	13	ASSLLAQGAGELF
TRBV20-1	9	SARGQDTQY